This TCR beta chain derives from a study of blood T cell repertoires in COVID-19. Study at large: Acute and convalescent COVID-19 specimens originated in the United States, Italy and Spain. The cDNA or gDNA used as material had been derived from T cells, B-cell-depleted T cells, or PBMCs.

CDR1 and CDR2 (germline): MNHNS, SASEGT. V was cut by 0 bases and J by 8 bases, with 10 bases left in between. The CDR3 runs 13 residues. This clone was counted once. Per the study methods: The authors estimated nucleated cell counts from reference gene primer amplification. Some clones are missing from TCRdb's copy, which holds only in-frame ones; the method was immunoSEQ multiplex PCR. Clonal size and the V and J genes are those of that table, whereas D and trimming came from the DNA. In the table there are about 100,000 clones, approximately 92% of which are singletons. Sequenced input: peripheral blood. The chain carries TRBV6-1 and TRBJ1-2, with no clear D. This clonotype was sampled from a man in his fifties or sixties with active COVID-19. The DNA of the CDR3 is TGTGCCAGCAGTGAAGCCCAGGCGGGAGGCTACACCTTC. Translation: CASSEAQAGGYTF.